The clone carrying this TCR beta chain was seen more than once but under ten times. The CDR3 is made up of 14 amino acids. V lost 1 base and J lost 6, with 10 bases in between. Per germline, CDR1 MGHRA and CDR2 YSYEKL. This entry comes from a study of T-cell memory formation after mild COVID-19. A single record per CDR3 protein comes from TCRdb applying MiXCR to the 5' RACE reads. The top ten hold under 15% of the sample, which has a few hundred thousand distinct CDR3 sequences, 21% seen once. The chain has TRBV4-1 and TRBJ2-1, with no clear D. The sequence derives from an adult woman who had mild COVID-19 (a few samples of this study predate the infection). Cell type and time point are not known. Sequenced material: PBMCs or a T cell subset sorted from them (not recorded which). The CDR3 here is CASSQGYLGNEQFF. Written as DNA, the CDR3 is TGCGCCAGCAGCCAAGGCTATCTGGGCAATGAGCAGTTCTTC.